This T cell receptor beta chain is from a study of identical twins. CDR3 length: 20 amino acids. The germline V gene has CDR1 SGHRS and CDR2 YFSETQ. With 5 bases clipped from V and 2 bases from J, the junction kept 20 bases outside the gene matches. TCRdb itself ran the 5' RACE reads through MiXCR, one entry per CDR3 protein. The sample includes approximately 150,000 distinct CDR3 sequences, around 3.5% of them seen just once. There are many counts of this clonotype. V and J are TRBV5-1 and TRBJ2-3; 10 bases map to TRBD1. This receptor was identified in a man aged 18-30 years in good health. Sequences were obtained from memory T cells sorted from blood. The CDR3 nucleotides are TGCGCCAGCAGTGCTCATGTAACACCTAGCGGACAGGGGGTCACAGATACGCAGTATTTT. Its protein is CASSAHVTPSGQGVTDTQYF.